The following is a T cell receptor (beta chain) sequence with its context. Its target is not known. This sample was taken from a study of T cell responses to AZD1222 COVID-19 vaccine. General study findings and limits: Regions 160-218 and 743-854 dominated among vaccine-associated CD4 TCRs spanning spike. Possibly, clonal diversity was underestimated; donors were largely white British and included more females. Of the AZD1222 recipients, only 5 or 6 were seropositive at baseline. The study sampled repertoires only after the peak T cell response.

CDR3 size: 16 residues. V was shortened by 3 bases and J by 1 base, with 15 bases between the two germline ends. Germline values: CDR1 MNHNS, CDR2 SASEGT. Only in-frame clones appear in the TCRdb table, and some are missing; sequencing was by immunoSEQ multiplex PCR. The data contain about 170,000 clones, over 85% of them seen just once; the ten biggest clones take up around 1.7%. The gene calls are TRBV6-1 and TRBJ2-5, with D tentatively TRBD1 (6 bases). The material sequenced was peripheral blood, taken on day 0 of AZD1222 vaccination. This sequence was found in an adult in good health. CDR3 DNA: TGTGCCAGCAGTGAGCCTTCCAGGACAGCCCAAGAGACCCAGTACTTC. Translation gives CASSEPSRTAQETQYF.